The 7 T cell receptor beta chains below come from one sample, sequenced in a study of blood T cell repertoires in COVID-19. TCRdb keeps only in-frame clones here, not all; method: immunoSEQ multiplex PCR. The sample has about 300,000 clones; 85% to 90% are singletons. Sequences were obtained from PBMCs or T cells enriched from blood (not recorded which). The origin of the receptors is a man aged 30 to 39 who had recovered from COVID-19.

The chain employs TRBV10-3 and TRBJ2-5; no clear D gene. This CDR3 has 14 residues. Trimming left V 0 bases short and J 2 bases short, with 7 bases between. CDR1 ENHRY and CDR2 SYGVKD come from the germline V gene. CDR3 loop: CAISESGQQETQYF. In nucleotides, the CDR3 is TGTGCCATCAGTGAGTCGGGCCAGCAAGAGACCCAGTACTTC.

The chain has TRBV5-6 and TRBJ1-1; 7 nucleotides align to TRBD1. The J segment lost 8 bases and the V segment lost 0 bases, leaving 7 bases of the junction unmatched. CDR1 is SGHDT, CDR2 YYEEEE, per germline. CDR3 length equals 14 residues. For the CDR3, the DNA is TGTGCCAGCAGCTTGGACAGGGGCTCCTGGGAAGCTTTCTTT. Translating it yields CASSLDRGSWEAFF.

The rearrangement links TRBV5-1 to TRBJ2-1; D is possibly TRBD2 (6 bases). Germline values: CDR1 SGHRS, CDR2 YFSETQ. V was clipped by 1 base and J by 5 bases, with 10 bases between them. The length of the CDR3 is 14 residues. The CDR3 sequence: CASSLNSGNNEQFF. CDR3 DNA: TGCGCCAGCAGCTTGAATAGCGGCAACAATGAGCAGTTCTTC.

The gene calls are TRBV5-1 and TRBJ1-2; TRBD1 aligns across 9 bases. Per the germline V gene, CDR1 is SGHRS and CDR2 is YFSETQ. There are 14 residues in the CDR3. Trimming at V came to 3 bases and at J to 4 bases, leaving 4 bases not matched to a gene. The CDR3 spells CASSWGQGGYGYTF. CDR3 nucleotides: TGCGCCAGCAGCTGGGGACAGGGAGGCTATGGCTACACCTTC.

In its sample, this clone was seen once. The chain carries TRBV7-6 and TRBJ1-3; D unclear. This CDR3 has 17 residues. Germline loops: CDR1 SGHVS, CDR2 FNYEAQ. V gave up 0 bases and J gave up 4 bases, with 16 bases separating them. The CDR3 nucleotides read TGTGCCAGCAGCTTAGCGGTATCCACCCGTGGCGGAAACACCATATATTTT. Encoded protein: CASSLAVSTRGGNTIYF.

The V gene is TRBV6-2 or TRBV6-3, the J gene TRBJ2-3, with a weak D call TRBD2 (5 bases). This CDR3 has 13 amino acids. From germline, CDR1 is MNHEY and CDR2 SVGEGT. V lost 0 bases, J lost 9 bases, and 10 bases lay in between. CDR3 sequence (DNA): TGTGCCAGCAGTTACTCTACCGTAGCGACGCAGTATTTT. Encoded protein: CASSYSTVATQYF.

V usage is TRBV3-1 (or the pseudogene TRBV3-2) and J usage is TRBJ2-6, with D possibly being TRBD2 (5 bases). V lost 3 bases and J 11 bases, leaving 11 bases between the germline ends. This CDR3 region has 13 residues. CDR1 and CDR2 (germline): LGHDT, YNNKEL (reference sequence). The CDR3 bases are TGTGCCAGCAGCCACGGGATCAACGACGTCCTGACTTTC. It is translated as CASSHGINDVLTF.